This T cell receptor (beta chain) originates from a study of blood T cells in healthy people across ages. Study-wide context: About one barcoded beta molecule per two T cells came from capture by template switching.

Combining a sample-barcoded 5' primer with a J-beta primer mix, a second PCR ran for 7 to 11 cycles. TCRdb used MiXCR to reprocess the 5' RACE reads, holding one entry per CDR3 protein. The sample has approximately 880,000 distinct CDR3 sequences; 45% to 50% are singletons. Germline V lookup: CDR1 SNHLY, CDR2 FYNNEI. This CDR3 has 12 amino acids. V gave up 3 bases and J gave up 13 bases; unmatched junction bases: 7. Notes on the study in general: With age, beta diversity per million T cells declined roughly linearly, significantly by about 40.

This clonotype was seen only a few times. The antigen is undetermined. The chain links TRBV2 to TRBJ1-2, with TRBD1 matching over 8 bases. Sequencing used blood. The sequence came from a young man in good health. The CDR3 bases are TGTGCCAGCAGTGAGGACAGGGTGAAAGGCACCTTC. It translates to CASSEDRVKGTF.